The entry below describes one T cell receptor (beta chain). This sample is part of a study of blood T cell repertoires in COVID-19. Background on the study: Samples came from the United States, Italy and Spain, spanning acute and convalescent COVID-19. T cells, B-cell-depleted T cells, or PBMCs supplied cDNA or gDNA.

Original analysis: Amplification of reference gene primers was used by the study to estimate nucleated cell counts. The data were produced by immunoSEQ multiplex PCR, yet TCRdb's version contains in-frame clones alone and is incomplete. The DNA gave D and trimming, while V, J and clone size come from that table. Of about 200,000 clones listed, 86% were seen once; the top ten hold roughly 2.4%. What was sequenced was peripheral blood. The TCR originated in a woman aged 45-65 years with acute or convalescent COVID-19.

The CDR3 protein is CASSPSGSGSYEQYF. The CDR3, as DNA: TGTGCCAGCAGCCCCAGCGGGAGTGGGTCCTACGAGCAGTACTTC. The J gene is TRBJ2-7, the V gene TRBV11-2, with TRBD2 identical over 8 bases. This CDR3 has 15 residues. J lost 1 base, V lost 5 bases, and 7 bases had no gene match. CDR1 and CDR2 from the germline V gene are SGHAT and FQNNGV.